This TCR beta chain was captured in a study of T cell repertoires in cytomegalovirus infection. V lost 9 bases and J lost 8, with 16 bases in between. The CDR3 contains 12 residues. Each CDR3 protein is one row after TCRdb ran MiXCR on the reads. The sample has about 60,000 distinct CDR3 sequences, 20% to 25% seen once. This clonotype turned up a few times. Its cognate antigen is unknown. The V and J genes are TRBV12-3 or TRBV12-4 and TRBJ1-1, with a tentative D call TRBD1 (6 bases). The receptor was derived from a human donor in good health (CMV status not recorded). Some clones in this sample may be carry-over from other donors' samples. The sequencing used CD8+ T cells from cultured PBMCs, collected from culture after CMV antigen stimulation. CDR3 loop: CASKSGGREAFF. For the CDR3, the DNA is TGTGCCAGTAAAAGTGGGGGCCGCGAAGCTTTCTTT.